This T cell receptor (beta chain) stems from a study of monozygotic twins with inflammatory bowel disease. Whole blood served as the source of total RNA, and no T cell sorting took place. After re-calling the 5' RACE reads, TCRdb lists one entry per CDR3 protein, DNA absent. The sample data list around 380,000 distinct CDR3 sequences. From germline, CDR1 is DFQATT and CDR2 SNEGSKA (reference sequence). There are 16 residues in the CDR3. The sequence came from a human donor with ulcerative colitis or Crohn's disease, or a healthy co-twin of an affected twin (not recorded which). Specimen: blood. The V call is TRBV20-1, the J call TRBJ1-6; without DNA, the TCRdb call of TRBD1 cannot be checked. CDR3 residues: CSARTGMSSYNSPLHF.